This TCR beta chain was identified in a study of coeliac disease. Study-wide context: Without high-resolution HLA typing, biased TRBV7-2 usage was queried.

A remark on this clone: Its antigen is still unknown.

Study results and limitations: Of coeliac lamina propria samples, about 55% of the 18 held published gliadin-specific TRB sequences, versus 1 of 6 controls. Largely private TRB repertoires meant most sequences were sample-unique.

One frozen roughly 480,000-cell aliquot per fraction was sequenced. Germline CDR1 and CDR2: SGHAT and FQNNGV. Unmatched junction bases numbered 9, after V lost 5 bases and J lost 2 bases. This CDR3 is built from 16 residues. Only in-frame clones appear in the TCRdb table, and some are missing; sequencing was by immunoSEQ multiplex PCR. The profile covers 2,300 or so clones, with around 65% appearing a single time and around 14% taken by the ten largest. This TCR was recovered from a woman in her seventies with celiac disease on a gluten-free diet. Sequenced input: lamina propria lymphocytes from the gut. V and J are TRBV11-2 and TRBJ2-1; 7 bases map to TRBD1. In DNA, the CDR3 is TGTGCCAGCAGCCTTTTACAGGGGAGCACCTACAATGAGCAGTTCTTC. Protein sequence: CASSLLQGSTYNEQFF.